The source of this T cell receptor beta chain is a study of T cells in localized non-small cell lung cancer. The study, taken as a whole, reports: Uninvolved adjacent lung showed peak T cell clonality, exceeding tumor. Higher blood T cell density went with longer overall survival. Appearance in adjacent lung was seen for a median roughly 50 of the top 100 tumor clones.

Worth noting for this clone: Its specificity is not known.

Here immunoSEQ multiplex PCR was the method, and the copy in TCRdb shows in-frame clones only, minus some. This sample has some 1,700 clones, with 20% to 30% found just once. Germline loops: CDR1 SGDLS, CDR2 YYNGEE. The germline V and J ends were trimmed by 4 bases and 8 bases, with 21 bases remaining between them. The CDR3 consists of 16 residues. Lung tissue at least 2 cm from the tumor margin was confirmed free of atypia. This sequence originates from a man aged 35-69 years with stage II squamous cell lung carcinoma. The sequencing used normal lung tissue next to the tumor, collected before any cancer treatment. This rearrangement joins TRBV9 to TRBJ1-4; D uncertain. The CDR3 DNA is TGTGCCAGCAGCCCCGGAGGGCTCAACCTGGGGGAAAAACTGTTTTTT. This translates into CASSPGGLNLGEKLFF.